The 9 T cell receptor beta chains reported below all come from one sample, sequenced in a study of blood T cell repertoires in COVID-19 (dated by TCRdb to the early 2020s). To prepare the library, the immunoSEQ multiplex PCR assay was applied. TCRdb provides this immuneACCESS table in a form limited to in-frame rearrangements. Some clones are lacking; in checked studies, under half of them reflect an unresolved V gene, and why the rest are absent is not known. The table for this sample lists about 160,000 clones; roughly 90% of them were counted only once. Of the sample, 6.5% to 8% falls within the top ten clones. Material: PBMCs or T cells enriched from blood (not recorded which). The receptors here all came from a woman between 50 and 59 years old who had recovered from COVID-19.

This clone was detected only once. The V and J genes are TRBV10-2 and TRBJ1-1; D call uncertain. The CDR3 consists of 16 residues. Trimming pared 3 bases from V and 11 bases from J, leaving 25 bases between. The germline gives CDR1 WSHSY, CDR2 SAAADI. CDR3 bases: TGCGCCAGCAGTGACAACGTTGTGAGCACTTCCAAGACTGCTTTCTTT. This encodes CASSDNVVSTSKTAFF.

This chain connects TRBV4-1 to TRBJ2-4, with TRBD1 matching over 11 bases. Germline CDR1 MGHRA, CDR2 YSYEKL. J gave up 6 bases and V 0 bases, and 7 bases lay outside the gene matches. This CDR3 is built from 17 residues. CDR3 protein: CASSQDGDRGIRNIQYF. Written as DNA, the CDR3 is TGCGCCAGCAGCCAAGATGGGGACAGGGGGATTCGAAACATTCAGTACTTC.

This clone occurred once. The CDR3 coding sequence is TGTGCCAACTCAATTGAGCAAGAGACCCAGTACTTC. Protein sequence: CANSIEQETQYF. The chain has TRBV2 and TRBJ2-5; D not resolved. The CDR3 is 12 residues long. Germline-derived CDR1 and CDR2 are SNHLY and FYNNEI. The V end was cut by 10 bases, the J end by 2 bases, with 11 bases between.

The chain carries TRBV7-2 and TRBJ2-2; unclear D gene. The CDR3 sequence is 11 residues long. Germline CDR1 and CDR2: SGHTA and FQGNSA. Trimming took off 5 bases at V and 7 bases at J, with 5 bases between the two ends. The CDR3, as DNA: TGTGCCAGCAGCATTTACGGGGAGCTGTTTTTT. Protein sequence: CASSIYGELFF. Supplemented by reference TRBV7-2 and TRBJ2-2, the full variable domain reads GAGVSQSPSNKVTEKGKDVELRCDPISGHTALYWYRQSLGQGLEFLIYFQGNSAPDKSGLPSDRFSAERTGGSVSTLTIQRTQQEDSAVYLCASSIYGELFFGEGSRLTVL.

The CDR3 reads CASSFGGDNEKLFF. CDR3 coding DNA: TGTGCCAGCAGCTTCGGGGGTGATAATGAAAAACTGTTTTTT. The chain employs TRBV5-8 and TRBJ1-4, with D tentatively TRBD1 (5 bases). The germline V gene has CDR1 SGHTS and CDR2 YDEGEE. There are 14 residues in the CDR3. Trimming left V 2 bases short and J 4 bases short, with 9 bases between.

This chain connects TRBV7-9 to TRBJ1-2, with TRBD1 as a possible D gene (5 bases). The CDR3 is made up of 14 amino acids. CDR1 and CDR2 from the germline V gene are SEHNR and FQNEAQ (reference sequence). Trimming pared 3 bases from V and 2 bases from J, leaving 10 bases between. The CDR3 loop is CASSLAGWNYGYTF. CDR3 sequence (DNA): TGTGCCAGCAGCTTGGCAGGGTGGAACTATGGCTACACCTTC.

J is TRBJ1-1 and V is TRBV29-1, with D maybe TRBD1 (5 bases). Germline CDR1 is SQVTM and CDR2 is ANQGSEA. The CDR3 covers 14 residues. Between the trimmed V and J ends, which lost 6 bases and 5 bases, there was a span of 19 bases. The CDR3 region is CSVGMQGGRTEAFF. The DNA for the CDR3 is TGCAGCGTAGGAATGCAGGGTGGTAGAACTGAAGCTTTCTTT.

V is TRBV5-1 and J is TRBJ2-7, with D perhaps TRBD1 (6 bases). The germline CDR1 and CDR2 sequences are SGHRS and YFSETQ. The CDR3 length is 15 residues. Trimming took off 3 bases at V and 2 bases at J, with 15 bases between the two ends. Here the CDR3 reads CASSSDSPPTYEQYF. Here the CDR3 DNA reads TGCGCCAGCAGCTCGGACAGTCCTCCAACCTACGAGCAGTACTTC.

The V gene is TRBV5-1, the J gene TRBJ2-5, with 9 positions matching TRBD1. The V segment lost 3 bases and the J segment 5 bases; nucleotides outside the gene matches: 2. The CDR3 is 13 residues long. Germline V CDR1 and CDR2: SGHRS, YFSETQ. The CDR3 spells CASSSGQGETQYF. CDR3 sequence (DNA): TGCGCCAGCAGCTCTGGACAGGGGGAGACCCAGTACTTC. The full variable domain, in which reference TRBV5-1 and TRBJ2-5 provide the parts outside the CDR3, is KAGVTQTPRYLIKTRGQQVTLSCSPISGHRSVSWYQQTPGQGLQFLFEYFSETQRNKGNFPGRFSGRQFSNSRSEMNVSTLELGDSALYLCASSSGQGETQYFGPGTRLLVL.